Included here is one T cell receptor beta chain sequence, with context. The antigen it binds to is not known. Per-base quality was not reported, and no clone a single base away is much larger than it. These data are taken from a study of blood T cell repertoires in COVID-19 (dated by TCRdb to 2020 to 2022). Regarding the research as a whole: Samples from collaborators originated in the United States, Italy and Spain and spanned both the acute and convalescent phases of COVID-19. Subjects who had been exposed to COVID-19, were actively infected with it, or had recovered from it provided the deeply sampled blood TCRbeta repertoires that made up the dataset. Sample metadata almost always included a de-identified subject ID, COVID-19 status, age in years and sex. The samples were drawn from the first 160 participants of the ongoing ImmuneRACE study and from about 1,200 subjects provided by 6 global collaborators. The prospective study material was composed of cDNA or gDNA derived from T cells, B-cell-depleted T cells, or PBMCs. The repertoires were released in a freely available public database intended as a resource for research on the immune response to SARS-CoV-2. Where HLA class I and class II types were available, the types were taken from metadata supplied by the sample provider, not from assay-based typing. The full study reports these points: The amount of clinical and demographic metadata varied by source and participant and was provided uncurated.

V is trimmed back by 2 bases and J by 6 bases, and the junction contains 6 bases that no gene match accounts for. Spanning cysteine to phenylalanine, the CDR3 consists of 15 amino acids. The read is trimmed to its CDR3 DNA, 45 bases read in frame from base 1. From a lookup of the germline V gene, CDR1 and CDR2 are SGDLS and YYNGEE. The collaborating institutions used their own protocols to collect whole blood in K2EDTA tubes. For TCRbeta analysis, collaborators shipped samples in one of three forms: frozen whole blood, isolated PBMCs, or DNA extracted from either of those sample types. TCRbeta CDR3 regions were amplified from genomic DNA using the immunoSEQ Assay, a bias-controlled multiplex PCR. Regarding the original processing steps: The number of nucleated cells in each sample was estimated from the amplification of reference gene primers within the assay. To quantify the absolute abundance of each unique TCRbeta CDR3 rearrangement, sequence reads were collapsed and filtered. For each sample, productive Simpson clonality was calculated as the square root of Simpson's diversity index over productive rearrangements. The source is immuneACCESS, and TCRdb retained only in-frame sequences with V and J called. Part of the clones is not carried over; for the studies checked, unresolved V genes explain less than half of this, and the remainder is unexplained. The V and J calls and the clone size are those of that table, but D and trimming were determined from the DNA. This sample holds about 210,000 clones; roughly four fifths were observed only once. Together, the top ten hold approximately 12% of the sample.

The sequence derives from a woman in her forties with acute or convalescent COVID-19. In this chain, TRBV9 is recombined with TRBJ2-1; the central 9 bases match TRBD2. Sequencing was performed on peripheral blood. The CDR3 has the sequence CASSVSGRLGNEQFF. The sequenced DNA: TGTGCCAGCAGCGTTAGCGGGAGATTGGGCAATGAGCAGTTCTTC.